Below, 27 T cell receptor beta chains from the same sample are listed, as sequenced in a study of cytomegalovirus exposure and HLA in healthy donors. 60 Vbeta and 13 Jbeta primers were used in PCR. Profiling relied on immunoSEQ multiplex PCR, and the TCRdb table lists in-frame clones only, not all of them. The sample has 100,000 or so clones; 15% are singletons. The sequenced sample was PBMCs. All receptors come from a female donor in good health and CMV-seronegative.

There are a few counts of this clone. The V gene is TRBV29-1, the J gene TRBJ2-7, with TRBD2 identical over 9 bases. CDR3 length equals 15 residues. Trimming cost V 3 bases and J 1 base; bases outside gene matches: 7. Germline V gene lookup returns CDR1 SQVTM and CDR2 ANQGSEA. The CDR3: CSVEVAGVYSYEQYF. CDR3 DNA: TGCAGCGTTGAGGTAGCGGGGGTTTATTCCTACGAGCAGTACTTC.

A few counts support this clone. The chain recombines TRBV29-1 with TRBJ2-2, with D perhaps matching TRBD2 (5 bases). The CDR3 is 14 residues long. Between the trimmed V and J ends, which lost 4 bases and 4 bases, there was a span of 13 bases. Germline CDR1 is SQVTM and CDR2 is ANQGSEA. The DNA of the CDR3 is TGCAGCGTTGGGAGGAGGCTGGGCACCGGGGAGCTGTTTTTT. Its protein product is CSVGRRLGTGELFF.

J is TRBJ1-5 and V is TRBV4-1; D not resolved. With 2 bases removed from V and 0 bases from J, the gap between germline ends came to 8 bases. Germline V gene lookup returns CDR1 MGHRA and CDR2 YSYEKL. The CDR3 has 15 residues. CDR3 loop: CASSQFGDSNQPQHF. In DNA, the CDR3 is TGCGCCAGCAGCCAATTCGGGGATAGCAATCAGCCCCAGCATTTT.

There are a few counts of this clone. This sequence joins TRBV30 and TRBJ2-6, with 8 bases aligning to TRBD1. J lost 9 bases, V lost 4 bases, and 5 bases had no gene match. The CDR3 runs to 13 residues. Germline CDR1 and CDR2: GTSNPN and SVGIG (reference sequence). The CDR3 protein is CAWIAGGGNVLTF. In DNA form, the CDR3 reads TGTGCCTGGATTGCAGGGGGCGGCAACGTCCTGACTTTC.

V gene TRBV5-1 combines with J gene TRBJ2-4, with TRBD1 matching 7 bases. After removal of 7 bases from V and 8 bases from J, the junction contained 6 bases not matched to a gene. The CDR3 has 12 amino acids. The germline CDR1 and CDR2 sequences are SGHRS and YFSETQ. The CDR3, as DNA: TGCGCCAGCCGACAGGGATCGGACATTCAGTACTTC. Its translation is CASRQGSDIQYF.

The chain couples TRBV5-4 to TRBJ2-1; D possibly corresponds to TRBD2 (6 bases). V lost 2 bases and J lost 8, with 14 bases in between. CDR1 and CDR2 (germline): SGHNT, YYREEE (reference sequence). This CDR3 region has 14 residues. The DNA for the CDR3 is TGTGCCAGCAGCTTCGAGCGGCGGGGTTATGAGCAGTTCTTC. Translated, it gives CASSFERRGYEQFF.

This rearrangement joins TRBV25-1 to TRBJ1-4; D may be TRBD1 (6 bases). Deletions cut 2 bases from V and 5 bases from J, with 12 bases between. CDR1 is MGHDK, CDR2 SYGVNS, per germline. The CDR3 has 15 residues. The CDR3 protein is CASSETMGANEKLFF. DNA of the CDR3: TGTGCCAGCAGTGAAACCATGGGGGCGAATGAAAAACTGTTTTTT. The full variable domain, rest sourced from reference TRBV25-1 and TRBJ1-4, is EADIYQTPRYLVIGTGKKITLECSQTMGHDKMYWYQQDPGMELHLIHYSYGVNSTEKGDLSSESTVSRIRTEHFPLTLESARPSHTSQYLCASSETMGANEKLFFGSGTQLSVL.

The chain has TRBV7-2 and TRBJ2-1; perhaps TRBD2 as D (6 bases). V was clipped by 3 bases and J by 0 bases, with 12 bases between them. Per the germline V gene, CDR1 is SGHTA and CDR2 is FQGNSA. This CDR3 contains 16 residues. The CDR3 nucleotides read TGTGCCAGCAGCTTGGAGGGGTCCAGCTCCTACAATGAGCAGTTCTTC. Protein: CASSLEGSSSYNEQFF.

The chain joins TRBV10-3 to TRBJ2-7; maybe TRBD1 (5 bases). This CDR3 region has 13 residues. V lost 5 bases and J lost 2, with 10 bases in between. CDR1 and CDR2 from the germline V gene are ENHRY and SYGVKD. As DNA, the CDR3 is TGTGCCATCAGTAAGACAGAAGCCTACGAGCAGTACTTC. Residues: CAISKTEAYEQYF.

The chain uses TRBV7-2 and TRBJ1-2, with D perhaps TRBD1 (6 bases). CDR3 length equals 14 residues. The germline V gene has CDR1 SGHTA and CDR2 FQGNSA. Trimming took 5 bases from V and 6 from J, leaving 16 bases between them. CDR3 amino acids: CASSPQGSLNGYTF. CDR3 in DNA: TGTGCCAGCAGCCCACAGGGAAGTCTGAATGGCTACACCTTC.

The J gene is TRBJ2-1, the V gene TRBV7-8, with TRBD2 matching 7 bases. V trimming: 5 bases; J trimming: 3 bases; junction bases outside the gene matches: 22. Per the germline V gene, CDR1 is SGHVS and CDR2 is FQNEAQ. There are 20 residues in the CDR3. CDR3 bases: TGTGCCAGCAGCCCTCGTACAGACAGAAATGGGGGAGGGCTCTACAATGAGCAGTTCTTC. Translated: CASSPRTDRNGGGLYNEQFF.

The chain combines TRBV11-2 with TRBJ1-3; tentatively, D is TRBD1 (5 bases). CDR3 size: 15 residues. The ends were cut back, 1 base at V and 7 bases at J, with 14 bases in the middle. CDR1 SGHAT and CDR2 FQNNGV come from the germline V gene. For the CDR3, the DNA is TGTGCCAGCAGCTTAGCCCCAGGGATGTATAACACCATATATTTT. This sequence encodes CASSLAPGMYNTIYF.

This chain uses TRBV11-3 with TRBJ1-2; D gene unclear. Trimming cost V 6 bases and J 4 bases, with 9 bases left between them. The CDR3 runs to 12 residues. Looked up from germline, CDR1 is SGHNT and CDR2 is YENEEA. The CDR3, as DNA: TGTGCCAGCAGTGACGGCGGCTATGGCTACACCTTC. Amino acid sequence: CASSDGGYGYTF.

The V and J genes are TRBV7-8 and TRBJ2-1; 9 bases agree with TRBD2. The trim removed 4 bases at V and 4 bases at J, leaving 5 bases unmatched. This CDR3 has 15 amino acids. Germline V gene sequence: CDR1 SGHVS, CDR2 FQNEAQ. The CDR3 sequence: CASSSERGEYNEQFF. In DNA, the CDR3 is TGTGCCAGCAGCTCCGAGCGGGGGGAGTACAATGAGCAGTTCTTC.

The V and J genes are TRBV7-2 and TRBJ2-4; the match to TRBD2 covers 7 bases. V shed 6 bases and J 6 bases; nucleotides not matched to a gene: 14. The CDR3 totals 16 residues. In germline, CDR1 is SGHTA, CDR2 FQGNSA. CDR3: CASSLGGGRKGNIQYF. CDR3 bases: TGTGCCAGCAGTTTGGGGGGAGGGAGAAAGGGAAACATTCAGTACTTC.

In this sample, this clone turned up a few times. The chain employs TRBV18 and TRBJ1-1; 7 bases are a match to TRBD1. The CDR3 extends over 16 amino acids. Per the germline V gene, CDR1 is KGHSH and CDR2 is LQKENI. Germline trimming cut 3 bases from V and 1 base from J; bases unmatched to any gene: 8. CDR3 amino acids: CASSPLGTVTNTEAFF. In DNA form, the CDR3 reads TGTGCCAGCTCACCTCTCGGGACAGTTACGAACACTGAAGCTTTCTTT.

V is TRBV29-1 and J is TRBJ2-7, with TRBD2 identical over 9 bases. CDR3 length: 14 residues. V shed 3 bases, J shed 6 bases, and the junction held 9 bases outside the gene matches. Germline-derived CDR1 and CDR2 are SQVTM and ANQGSEA. The CDR3 region has the DNA TGCAGCGTTGATAGCGGGAGTACGTTGGGCGAGCAGTACTTC. Residues: CSVDSGSTLGEQYF.

This chain connects TRBV18 to TRBJ2-7, with 7 positions matching TRBD1. The CDR3 is made up of 14 amino acids. Germline CDR1 KGHSH, CDR2 LQKENI. The junction had 5 bases not matched to a gene; V was cut back by 3 bases and J by 3 bases. CDR3: CASSPGTEGYEQYF. The CDR3 DNA is TGTGCCAGCTCACCCGGGACAGAAGGCTACGAGCAGTACTTC.

This clone was counted a few times. V is TRBV5-1 and J is TRBJ1-2; D might be TRBD1 (5 bases). Germline lookup yields CDR1 SGHRS and CDR2 YFSETQ. The CDR3 sequence is 11 residues long. Trimming removed 7 bases at V and 7 bases at J, with 11 bases between. The CDR3 loop is CASWGVSGYTF. CDR3 sequence (DNA): TGCGCCAGCTGGGGGGTGAGTGGCTACACCTTC.

The DNA of the CDR3 is TGCGCCAGCAGCCACGGGGCCTCAGCGGGGTACTACGAGCAGTACTTC. This translates into CASSHGASAGYYEQYF. The chain is built from TRBV4-3 and TRBJ2-7; TRBD2 matches 7 bases. Germline values: CDR1 LGHNA, CDR2 YSLEER. The trim removed 3 bases at V and 3 bases at J, leaving 11 bases unmatched. There are 16 residues in the CDR3.

The V and J genes are TRBV27 and TRBJ2-7, with TRBD1 matching over 7 bases. With V trimmed by 5 bases and J by 4 bases, 5 bases remained unmatched. The CDR3 is made up of 13 amino acids. Germline lookup yields CDR1 MNHEY and CDR2 SMNVEV (reference sequence). The CDR3 loop is CASSRDRAYEQYF. The CDR3 DNA reads TGTGCCAGCAGTCGCGACAGGGCTTACGAGCAGTACTTC.

The V gene is TRBV19, the J gene TRBJ2-7; TRBD1 aligns across 7 bases. The CDR3 runs to 16 residues. V was pared by 1 base and J by 2 bases, with 8 bases of the junction left unmatched. From germline, CDR1 is LNHDA and CDR2 SQIVND (reference sequence). The CDR3 reads CASSIGWGTATYEQYF. For the CDR3, the DNA is TGTGCCAGTAGTATAGGCTGGGGGACAGCCACCTACGAGCAGTACTTC.

V usage is TRBV6-5 and J usage is TRBJ2-2; possibly TRBD2 for D (6 bases). Germline CDR1 MNHEY, CDR2 SVGAGI. This CDR3 contains 16 residues. V was cut by 0 bases and J by 5 bases, with 13 bases left in between. The CDR3 bases are TGTGCCAGCAGTTACTCAGGCGGGGATGGGACCGGGGAGCTGTTTTTT. This gives the protein CASSYSGGDGTGELFF.

The chain is built from TRBV27 and TRBJ2-1; no firm D call. This CDR3 has 14 amino acids. Trimming cost V 3 bases and J 9 bases, with 15 bases left between them. Germline V gene lookup returns CDR1 MNHEY and CDR2 SMNVEV (reference sequence). CDR3 sequence: CASSFLTRFTEQFF. CDR3 sequence (DNA): TGTGCCAGCAGTTTTCTAACCAGGTTCACTGAGCAGTTCTTC.

V is TRBV4-1 and J is TRBJ1-5, with a possible D match to TRBD1 (5 bases). The CDR3 sequence is 16 residues long. The V gene lost 0 bases and the J gene lost 2 bases, with 11 bases spanning the gap. The germline V gene encodes CDR1 MGHRA and CDR2 YSYEKL. CDR3 coding DNA: TGCGCCAGCAGCCAAGATAGCAGGGATGGCAATCAGCCCCAGCATTTT. The encoded protein is CASSQDSRDGNQPQHF.

V is TRBV28 and J is TRBJ1-4; D gene ambiguous. Germline CDR1 reads MDHEN; CDR2 reads SYDVKM. The ends were cut back, 1 base at V and 3 bases at J, with 9 bases in the middle. This CDR3 has 15 amino acids. CDR3 protein: CASSLLSGSNEKLFF. CDR3 DNA sequence: TGTGCCAGCAGTTTATTATCGGGGTCTAATGAAAAACTGTTTTTT.

The rearrangement links TRBV7-9 to TRBJ1-2, with D tentatively TRBD1 (6 bases). Trimming shortened V by 7 bases and J by 1 base, and 10 bases separated the two germline ends. The CDR3 runs 13 residues. The germline CDR1 and CDR2 sequences are SEHNR and FQNEAQ (reference sequence). The CDR3 spells CASMDSLNYGYTF. As DNA, the CDR3 is TGTGCCAGCATGGACAGCCTTAACTATGGCTACACCTTC.